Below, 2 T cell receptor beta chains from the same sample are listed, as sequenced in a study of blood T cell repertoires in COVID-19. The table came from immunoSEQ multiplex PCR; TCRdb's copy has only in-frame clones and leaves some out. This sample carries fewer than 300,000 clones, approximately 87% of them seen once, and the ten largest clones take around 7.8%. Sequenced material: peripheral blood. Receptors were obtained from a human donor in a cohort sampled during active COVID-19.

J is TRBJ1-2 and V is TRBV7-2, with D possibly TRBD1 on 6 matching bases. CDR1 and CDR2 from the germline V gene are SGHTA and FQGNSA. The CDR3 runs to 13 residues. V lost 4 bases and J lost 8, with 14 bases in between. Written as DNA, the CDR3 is TGTGCCAGCAGCTCCCGACAGGTTCGAGGCTACACCTTC. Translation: CASSSRQVRGYTF.

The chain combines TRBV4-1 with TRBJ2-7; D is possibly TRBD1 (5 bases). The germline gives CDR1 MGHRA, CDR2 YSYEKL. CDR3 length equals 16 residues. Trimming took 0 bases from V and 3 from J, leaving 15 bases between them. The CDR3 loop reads CASSQDIGQRVYEQYF. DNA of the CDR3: TGCGCCAGCAGCCAAGATATTGGACAACGGGTCTACGAGCAGTACTTC.